This T cell receptor beta chain derives from a study of cytomegalovirus exposure and HLA in healthy donors. Study-wide background: A later analysis reported the same platform for the roughly 110 validation repertoires and the 650 to 750 first-cohort repertoires. Study observations and caveats: The study designated roughly 150 TCR beta chains cytomegalovirus-associated. The tendency of first-cohort TCR clusters to co-occur in the 100 to 150 validation repertoires emerged from a later analysis.

A note on this clone: Its target is not known.

Trimming removed 0 bases from V and 7 bases from J, with 13 bases in between. From germline, CDR1 is SGHAT and CDR2 FQNNGV. This CDR3 spans 15 amino acids. Measured with immunoSEQ multiplex PCR; TCRdb has only the in-frame clones, and not every one. The sample yields 160,000 or so clones, around nine tenths seen once. The clonotype comes from a man aged 18 to 29 in good health and CMV-seropositive. Specimen: PBMCs. The chain joins TRBV11-2 to TRBJ1-5, with a possible D match to TRBD1 (6 bases). CDR3: CASSLDRGGRQPQHF. The CDR3 DNA is TGTGCCAGCAGCTTAGATCGCGGGGGCAGGCAGCCCCAGCATTTT.